This entry concerns a single T cell receptor (beta chain). Antigen unknown. TCRdb reprocessed the 5' RACE reads and keeps a single row for each CDR3 protein, giving no DNA. This listing includes around 210,000 distinct CDR3 sequences. This record comes from a study of monozygotic twins with inflammatory bowel disease. Study conclusions and caveats: Especially where disease activity was present, IBD patients had fewer clonotypes in common with others than healthy twins did.

Germline V lookup: CDR1 DFQATT, CDR2 SNEGSKA (reference sequence). This CDR3 is built from 13 residues. Sequencing was carried out using blood. This sequence was found in a human donor with ulcerative colitis or Crohn's disease, or a healthy co-twin of an affected twin (not recorded which). The gene calls are TRBV20-1 and TRBJ2-4; absent DNA, TCRdb's TRBD1 call cannot be checked. The CDR3: CSASPQGKNMQYF.